The present entry profiles one TCR beta chain with its context. This specimen belongs to a study of blood T cell repertoires in COVID-19. V shed 6 bases and J 1 base; nucleotides not matched to a gene: 4. The CDR3 length is 14 residues. The V gene's germline CDR1 is MNHEY and CDR2 SVGAGI. Original handling: Estimates of nucleated cell counts were drawn from the amplification of reference gene primers. The repertoire was sequenced with immunoSEQ multiplex PCR; TCRdb's copy has only in-frame clones and lacks some. That table is the source of V, J and clone size, and D and trimming were worked out from the DNA. The sample consists of about 270,000 clones, more than 85% of them appearing once. Participants in the exposed group had met a COVID-19 case in the 2 weeks before joining the study.

The sample comprised PBMCs or T cells enriched from blood (not recorded which). The rearrangement joins TRBV6-5 to TRBJ1-1, with 8 bases that match TRBD1. The TCR originated in a man aged 40-49 years who had been exposed to COVID-19. The CDR3 region is CASRRDRGNTEAFF. CDR3 sequence (DNA): TGTGCCAGCAGGCGAGACAGGGGGAACACTGAAGCTTTCTTT.